Included here is one T cell receptor beta chain sequence, with context. Its antigen is as yet unknown. This entry is derived from a study of T cell repertoires in cytomegalovirus infection. On the study more broadly: Newly reported HLA-C-restricted and thoroughly characterized HLA-B-restricted CMV epitopes were employed. Matching HLA type, along with CMV infection, was indicated by public TCR beta signatures. Study results and limitations: Ex vivo, HLA-C-restricted CMV-specific TCR beta clonotypes prevailed over the rest of the response.

MiXCR, run by TCRdb on the reads, gives a single entry per CDR3 protein. The table records 750,000 to 900,000 distinct CDR3 sequences, almost 30% of them present only once. With V trimmed by 10 bases and J by 3 bases, 9 bases remained unmatched. The CDR3 is 14 amino acids. The germline CDR1 and CDR2 sequences are MNHEY and SMNVEV (reference sequence). V is TRBV27 and J is TRBJ2-1, with 7 positions matching TRBD2. Sequenced here: cultured CD8+ T cells from PBMCs, sampled from culture after CMV antigen stimulation. The receptor was isolated from a human donor in good health (CMV status not recorded). Some clones in this sample may be carry-over from other donors' samples. The DNA of the CDR3 is TGTGCCACCTCCCTAGCGGACCTCTACAATGAGCAGTTCTTC. It is translated as CATSLADLYNEQFF.